Listed here are 16 T cell receptor beta chains from one sample, sequenced in a study of blood T cell repertoires in COVID-19. Clones were read by immunoSEQ multiplex PCR, and TCRdb kept only the in-frame ones, dropping some. The sample has 200,000 to 250,000 clones, roughly 84% seen once; the top ten hold 20%. Sequences were obtained from peripheral blood. The receptors shown here come from a man aged 25 to 40 with active or convalescent COVID-19.

The chain joins TRBV6-6 to TRBJ2-1; TRBD2 matches at 11 bases. Trimming removed 6 bases from V and 3 bases from J; junction bases left unmatched: 7. The CDR3 loop spans 16 amino acids. Germline lookup yields CDR1 MNHNY and CDR2 SVGAGI (reference sequence). The CDR3, as DNA: TGTGCCAGCAGATCCCTAGCGGGAGGCTACTACAATGAGCAGTTCTTC. Translating it yields CASRSLAGGYYNEQFF.

This chain links TRBV4-1 with TRBJ2-5, with 11 bases aligning to TRBD2. CDR3 length: 18 amino acids. Germline lookup yields CDR1 MGHRA and CDR2 YSYEKL. J gave up 1 base and V 2 bases, and 9 bases lay outside the gene matches. In DNA form, the CDR3 reads TGCGCCAGCAGCCAACTTAGCGGGAGGGAGGTATCCCAAGAGACCCAGTACTTC. Its protein product is CASSQLSGREVSQETQYF.

The chain employs TRBV19 and TRBJ2-1; 9 bases map to TRBD1. The CDR3 consists of 14 residues. With V trimmed by 4 bases and J by 5 bases, 3 bases remained unmatched. Germline assignment: CDR1 LNHDA and CDR2 SQIVND (reference sequence). The CDR3 loop reads CASSNRQGDNEQFF. CDR3 coding DNA: TGTGCCAGTAGTAACCGACAGGGGGACAATGAGCAGTTCTTC.

Only a few counts were recorded for this clone. The J gene is TRBJ2-7, the V gene TRBV3-1 (or the pseudogene TRBV3-2); 9 nucleotides line up with TRBD1. V lost 5 bases and J lost 2; bases outside the gene matches: 10. The CDR3 runs 16 residues. CDR1 LGHDT and CDR2 YNNKEL come from the germline V gene (reference sequence). The CDR3 loop reads CASSFLLGQGTYEQYF. The CDR3 nucleotides read TGTGCCAGCAGCTTTTTACTGGGACAGGGAACCTACGAGCAGTACTTC.

The rearrangement joins TRBV11-3 to TRBJ2-1; possibly TRBD2 for D (6 bases). V gave up 5 bases and J gave up 0 bases, with 11 bases separating them. The CDR3 covers 15 residues. Per the germline V gene, CDR1 is SGHNT and CDR2 is YENEEA. The CDR3 coding sequence is TGTGCCAGCAGCCCAGCCGGGAGCTCCTACAATGAGCAGTTCTTC. It specifies CASSPAGSSYNEQFF.

V and J are TRBV28 and TRBJ2-3; D gene uncertain. The CDR3 runs to 11 residues. Deletions cut 5 bases from V and 4 bases from J, with 4 bases between. CDR1 and CDR2 (germline): MDHEN, SYDVKM. This CDR3 reads CASSRADTQYF. As DNA, the CDR3 is TGTGCCAGCAGTCGAGCAGATACGCAGTATTTT.

This clone was picked up one time. The chain recombines TRBV18 with TRBJ2-1, with TRBD1 matching over 7 bases. V trimming: 2 bases; J trimming: 7 bases; junction bases outside the gene matches: 8. This CDR3 comprises 15 residues. Per germline, CDR1 KGHSH and CDR2 LQKENI. CDR3 loop: CASSPMDRWANEQFF. CDR3 DNA sequence: TGTGCCAGCTCACCAATGGACAGGTGGGCAAATGAGCAGTTCTTC.

The chain links TRBV27 to TRBJ2-5, with TRBD1 matching 9 bases. The V gene's germline CDR1 is MNHEY and CDR2 SMNVEV (reference sequence). This CDR3 is 12 amino acids long. The trim removed 9 bases at V and 2 bases at J, leaving 1 base unmatched. CDR3 DNA sequence: TGTGCCAGGACAGGGGGTCAAGAGACCCAGTACTTC. Its translation: CARTGGQETQYF.

This clone was recorded once. The chain uses TRBV6-6 and TRBJ1-2, with TRBD1 matching 10 bases. J was trimmed by 6 bases and V by 5 bases; bases with no gene match: 6. Germline loops: CDR1 MNHNY, CDR2 SVGAGI (reference sequence). The CDR3 extends over 14 amino acids. The CDR3 nucleotides read TGTGCCAGCAGTCCGGGCGGACAGGGGGATGGCTACACCTTC. It is translated as CASSPGGQGDGYTF.

The chain recombines TRBV30 with TRBJ2-2; 7 nucleotides agree with TRBD2. V trimming: 3 bases; J trimming: 6 bases; junction bases outside the gene matches: 16. Germline loops: CDR1 GTSNPN, CDR2 SVGIG (reference sequence). The CDR3 length is 17 residues. CDR3 nucleotide sequence: TGTGCCTGGAGGGGCTTTTGGGCTAGCGGCTCCCCCGGGGAGCTGTTTTTT. This encodes CAWRGFWASGSPGELFF.

This chain uses TRBV4-2 with TRBJ2-3, with TRBD2 as a possible D gene (5 bases). The V end was cut by 1 base, the J end by 6 bases, with 11 bases between. This CDR3 comprises 14 residues. Germline V CDR1 and CDR2: LGHNA, YNFKEQ. The CDR3 DNA reads as TGTGCCAGCAGCCAAGTCAGTACGGGGGATACGCAGTATTTT. It yields the protein CASSQVSTGDTQYF.

V gene TRBV29-1 combines with J gene TRBJ1-1, with D perhaps TRBD1 (6 bases). This CDR3 is 15 amino acids long. Deletions cut 4 bases from V and 1 base from J, with 16 bases between. Germline V gene lookup returns CDR1 SQVTM and CDR2 ANQGSEA. The CDR3, as DNA: TGCAGCGTTGTATATACCGGGACAAAGAACACTGAAGCTTTCTTT. Protein sequence: CSVVYTGTKNTEAFF.

The chain combines TRBV6-5 with TRBJ2-7; D possibly corresponds to TRBD1 (6 bases). CDR1 MNHEY and CDR2 SVGAGI come from the germline V gene. This CDR3 is 14 amino acids long. The V end was cut by 2 bases, the J end by 0 bases, with 8 bases between. The CDR3 DNA follows: TGTGCCAGCAGTTACGGGACATACTCCTACGAGCAGTACTTC. Its translation is CASSYGTYSYEQYF.

The rearrangement links TRBV6-6 to TRBJ1-6; 7 bases agree with TRBD1. The CDR3 loop spans 14 amino acids. J lost 9 bases, V lost 2 bases, and 4 bases had no gene match. Germline CDR1 MNHNY, CDR2 SVGAGI (reference sequence). The DNA for the CDR3 is TGTGCCAGCAGTTACGACAGGGTAGCTTCACCCCTCCACTTT. It codes for CASSYDRVASPLHF.

The gene calls are TRBV4-3 and TRBJ2-2; unclear D gene. Germline CDR1 is LGHNA and CDR2 is YSLEER. The V end lost 0 bases, the J end lost 2 bases, and 10 bases lay between the germline ends. This CDR3 has 16 amino acids. CDR3 in DNA: TGCGCCAGCAGCCAAGATCTCCCCTTCAACACCGGGGAGCTGTTTTTT. It yields the protein CASSQDLPFNTGELFF.

The chain has TRBV25-1 and TRBJ1-1; D is undetermined. V was shortened by 5 bases and J by 0 bases, with 10 bases between the two germline ends. The germline CDR1 and CDR2 sequences are MGHDK and SYGVNS. The CDR3 has 14 residues. CDR3 nucleotides: TGTGCCAGCAGTCTCCCCGGTATGAACACTGAAGCTTTCTTT. Protein: CASSLPGMNTEAFF.